This T cell receptor beta chain was profiled in a study of T cell repertoires in cytomegalovirus infection. Across the whole study: Both CMV infection and a matching HLA type were indicated by public TCR beta signatures. Notes on the study in general: HLA-C-restricted, CMV-specific TCR beta clonotypes were dominant ex vivo.

The table lists this clonotype with a count of one. Its antigen is not known. CDR3 size: 15 residues. The J segment lost 2 bases and the V segment lost 6 bases, leaving 10 bases of the junction unmatched. Germline V lookup: CDR1 MDHEN, CDR2 SYDVKM. TCRdb ran MiXCR on the reads and lists one entry per CDR3 protein. This sample carries approximately 500,000 distinct CDR3 sequences, around 27% of them seen once, and the ten largest clones take 13%. This receptor was taken from a human donor in good health (CMV status not recorded). Some clones in this sample may be carry-over from other donors' samples. Sequencing was performed on PBMCs. The chain uses TRBV28 and TRBJ2-7; 7 nucleotides line up with TRBD1. The CDR3 is CASRYRPGGTYEQYF. The CDR3 nucleotides are TGTGCCAGCAGATACCGTCCAGGGGGAACCTACGAGCAGTACTTC.